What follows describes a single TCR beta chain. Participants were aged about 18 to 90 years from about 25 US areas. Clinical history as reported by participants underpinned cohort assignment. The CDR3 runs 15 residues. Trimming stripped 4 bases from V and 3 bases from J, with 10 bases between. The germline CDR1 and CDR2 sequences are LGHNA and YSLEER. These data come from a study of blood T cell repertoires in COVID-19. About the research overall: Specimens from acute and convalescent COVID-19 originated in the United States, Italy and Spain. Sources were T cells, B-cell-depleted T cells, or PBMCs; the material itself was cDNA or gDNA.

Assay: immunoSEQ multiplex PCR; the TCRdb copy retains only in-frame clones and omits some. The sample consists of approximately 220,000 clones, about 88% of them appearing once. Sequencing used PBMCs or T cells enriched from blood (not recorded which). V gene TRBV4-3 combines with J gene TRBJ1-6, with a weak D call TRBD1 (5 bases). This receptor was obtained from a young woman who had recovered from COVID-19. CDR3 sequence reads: CASSRGGDYNSPLHF. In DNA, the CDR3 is TGCGCCAGCAGCCGGGGAGGGGACTATAATTCACCCCTCCACTTT.